This passage covers 23 T cell receptor beta chains from one sample sequenced in a study of blood T cell repertoires in COVID-19. The method was immunoSEQ multiplex PCR; TCRdb's version includes in-frame clones alone and lacks a portion of them. The data contain about 200,000 clones, almost 85% of them seen just once; the ten biggest clones take up approximately 6.9%. Sequenced sample: peripheral blood. These receptors were collected from a human donor with acute or convalescent COVID-19. The donor label of this sample is uncertain.

The chain couples TRBV7-9 to TRBJ2-7; 8 bases align to TRBD1. CDR1 and CDR2 from the germline V gene are SEHNR and FQNEAQ (reference sequence). The trim removed 3 bases at V and 0 bases at J, leaving 7 bases unmatched. This CDR3 has 16 amino acids. For the CDR3, the DNA is TGTGCCAGCAGCTTCCCCAGGGGGCGAAACTCCTACGAGCAGTACTTC. Translation: CASSFPRGRNSYEQYF.

The V gene is TRBV10-3, the J gene TRBJ1-2; 10 nucleotides line up with TRBD1. V lost 4 bases, J lost 3 bases, and 8 bases stayed unmatched. CDR1 is ENHRY, CDR2 SYGVKD, per germline. The CDR3 contains 16 residues. The CDR3 sequence is CAISGTGTGVDYGYTF. The CDR3 region has the DNA TGTGCCATCAGTGGGACCGGGACAGGGGTGGACTATGGCTACACCTTC.

The rearrangement uses TRBV18 and TRBJ2-1, with 7 bases matching TRBD1. The CDR3 consists of 14 residues. Germline trimming cut 6 bases from V and 2 bases from J; bases unmatched to any gene: 4. Germline lookup yields CDR1 KGHSH and CDR2 LQKENI. This CDR3 reads CASSGTEAYNEQFF. The CDR3 DNA reads as TGTGCCAGCTCCGGGACAGAAGCCTACAATGAGCAGTTCTTC.

The chain recombines TRBV4-2 with TRBJ2-3, with 9 bases identical to TRBD2. This CDR3 comprises 14 residues. J was trimmed by 4 bases and V by 6 bases; bases with no gene match: 5. Looked up from germline, CDR1 is LGHNA and CDR2 is YNFKEQ. CDR3 nucleotide sequence: TGTGCCAGCAGACGGGGACTAGCATCAGATACGCAGTATTTT. It specifies CASRRGLASDTQYF.

The V and J genes are TRBV7-9 and TRBJ1-4; D gene unclear. Germline V gene data show CDR1 as SEHNR and CDR2 as FQNEAQ (reference sequence). The CDR3 has 13 amino acids. The V and J ends lost 1 base and 10 bases respectively, with 10 bases between them. CDR3 nucleotide sequence: TGTGCCAGCAGCTTAGGAACGAGAGGAAAACTGTTTTTT. Encoded protein: CASSLGTRGKLFF. Based on the CDR3 plus reference TRBV7-9 and TRBJ1-4, the full variable domain is DTGVSQNPRHKITKRGQNVTFRCDPISEHNRLYWYRQTLGQGPEFLTYFQNEAQLEKSRLLSDRFSAERPKGSFSTLEIQRTEQGDSAMYLCASSLGTRGKLFFGSGTQLSVL.

V gene TRBV7-2 combines with J gene TRBJ2-2, with 10 nucleotides matching TRBD2. CDR1 and CDR2 from the germline V gene are SGHTA and FQGNSA. The CDR3 extends over 16 amino acids. J lost 3 bases, V lost 5 bases, and 6 bases had no gene match. CDR3 sequence: CASSPPAGGYTGELFF. Written as DNA, the CDR3 is TGTGCCAGCAGCCCCCCAGCGGGAGGGTACACCGGGGAGCTGTTTTTT.

DNA for the CDR3: TGTGCCAGCAGTGAACAGCCGGGTGGGGAGCTGTTTTTT. Its protein product is CASSEQPGGELFF. The chain carries TRBV6-1 and TRBJ2-2; unclear D gene. Germline V gene lookup returns CDR1 MNHNS and CDR2 SASEGT. The CDR3 loop spans 13 amino acids. The V gene lost 2 bases and the J gene lost 8 bases, with 9 bases spanning the gap.

This chain joins TRBV29-1 and TRBJ1-1, with D tentatively TRBD1 (5 bases). Per germline, CDR1 SQVTM and CDR2 ANQGSEA. The CDR3 has 12 residues. V was shortened by 7 bases and J by 1 base, with 10 bases between the two germline ends. CDR3 sequence: CSGGSPNTEAFF. The CDR3 DNA reads as TGCAGCGGGGGGAGCCCGAACACTGAAGCTTTCTTT. The full variable domain, with the rest looked up from reference TRBV29-1 and TRBJ1-1, is SAVISQKPSRDICQRGTSLTIQCQVDSQVTMMFWYRQQPGQSLTLIATANQGSEATYESGFVIDKFPISRPNLTFSTLTVSNMSPEDSSIYLCSGGSPNTEAFFGQGTRLTVV.

This clone occurred once. The CDR3 DNA sequence: TGTGCCAGCACTCACTCCGGGACAGGGAACAATGGCTACACCTTC. It specifies CASTHSGTGNNGYTF. The chain combines TRBV27 with TRBJ1-2, with TRBD1 matching 9 bases. Germline CDR1 MNHEY, CDR2 SMNVEV (reference sequence). The CDR3 consists of 15 residues. With 7 bases clipped from V and 6 bases from J, the junction kept 12 bases outside the gene matches.

The chain is built from TRBV18 and TRBJ2-5; maybe TRBD1 (5 bases). V was clipped by 3 bases and J by 5 bases, with 10 bases between them. Germline CDR1 reads KGHSH; CDR2 reads LQKENI. The CDR3 covers 13 residues. The CDR3 loop is CASSPQPGETQYF. The DNA of the CDR3 is TGTGCCAGCTCACCCCAGCCAGGGGAGACCCAGTACTTC.

The rearrangement links TRBV2 to TRBJ2-3; the match to TRBD1 covers 10 bases. V shed 4 bases and J 3 bases; nucleotides not matched to a gene: 7. Germline V gene sequence: CDR1 SNHLY, CDR2 FYNNEI. CDR3 length: 16 amino acids. The CDR3 loop is CASSALGTGATDTQYF. The CDR3 bases are TGTGCCAGCAGTGCCCTTGGGACAGGGGCGACAGATACGCAGTATTTT.

V usage is TRBV28 and J usage is TRBJ1-1, with D maybe TRBD1 (5 bases). The CDR3 is 17 residues long. The germline V and J ends were trimmed by 9 bases and 0 bases, with 23 bases remaining between them. Germline V gene sequence: CDR1 MDHEN, CDR2 SYDVKM. The CDR3: CASTLGGESKVNTEAFF. CDR3 DNA sequence: TGTGCCAGTACCCTCGGGGGGGAATCGAAAGTGAACACTGAAGCTTTCTTT.

The chain links TRBV7-2 to TRBJ1-5, with a tentative D call TRBD1 (5 bases). Germline CDR1 SGHTA, CDR2 FQGNSA. CDR3 length: 18 residues. V lost 2 bases and J 0 bases, leaving 17 bases between the germline ends. The CDR3 protein is CASSLMSPTAYSNQPQHF. The DNA of the CDR3 is TGTGCCAGCAGCTTAATGAGCCCGACAGCTTATAGCAATCAGCCCCAGCATTTT.

The J gene is TRBJ2-2, the V gene TRBV11-3; a possible D gene is TRBD2 (6 bases). CDR1 SGHNT and CDR2 YENEEA come from the germline V gene. The CDR3 is 14 residues long. V lost 0 bases and J 4 bases, leaving 6 bases between the germline ends. The CDR3 DNA follows: TGTGCCAGCAGCTTAGAGGGGGGCACCGGGGAGCTGTTTTTT. This gives the protein CASSLEGGTGELFF.

The chain is built from TRBV19 and TRBJ1-2, with a possible D match to TRBD1 (5 bases). CDR1 is LNHDA and CDR2 is SQIVND in the germline V gene (reference sequence). Trimming took 5 bases from V and 3 from J, leaving 10 bases between them. The CDR3 totals 13 residues. In nucleotides, the CDR3 is TGTGCCAGTAGTCGATCACAGGACTATGGCTACACCTTC. Translation: CASSRSQDYGYTF. The whole variable domain, remainder taken from reference TRBV19 and TRBJ1-2, is DGGITQSPKYLFRKEGQNVTLSCEQNLNHDAMYWYRQDPGQGLRLIYYSQIVNDFQKGDIAEGYSVSREKKESFPLTVTSAQKNPTAFYLCASSRSQDYGYTFGSGTRLTVV.

The V call is TRBV7-9, the J call TRBJ2-1; unclear D gene. Trimming stripped 5 bases from V and 8 bases from J, with 19 bases between. CDR3 size: 15 residues. CDR1 and CDR2 (germline): SEHNR, FQNEAQ (reference sequence). CDR3 coding DNA: TGTGCCAGCAGCCCGCCCCCTGAGGCATACGATGAGCAGTTCTTC. Translating it yields CASSPPPEAYDEQFF.

The gene calls are TRBV19 and TRBJ1-1; D not certain. Germline values: CDR1 LNHDA, CDR2 SQIVND (reference sequence). The CDR3 sequence is 13 residues long. The ends were cut back, 1 base at V and 3 bases at J, with 6 bases in the middle. For the CDR3, the DNA is TGTGCCAGTAGTATAGGCAGTTACACTGAAGCTTTCTTT. This translates into CASSIGSYTEAFF.

The chain carries TRBV18 and TRBJ1-3, with D possibly being TRBD1 (6 bases). Trimming removed 0 bases at V and 2 bases at J, with 14 bases between. The CDR3 sequence is 17 residues long. Looked up from germline, CDR1 is KGHSH and CDR2 is LQKENI. The CDR3, as DNA: TGTGCCAGCTCACCACCGGACAGCAGATCAGCTGGAAACACCATATATTTT. Protein: CASSPPDSRSAGNTIYF.

The chain recombines TRBV29-1 with TRBJ1-1; tentatively, D is TRBD1 (5 bases). CDR1 SQVTM and CDR2 ANQGSEA come from the germline V gene. Trimming cost V 4 bases and J 1 base, with 10 bases left between them. The CDR3 has 13 residues. CDR3 sequence: CSVASGQNTEAFF. The CDR3 nucleotides read TGCAGCGTTGCGTCAGGGCAGAACACTGAAGCTTTCTTT.

V usage is TRBV5-1 and J usage is TRBJ2-7, with TRBD2 as a possible D gene (6 bases). The CDR3 extends over 14 amino acids. Per germline, CDR1 SGHRS and CDR2 YFSETQ. V lost 5 bases and J 3 bases, leaving 15 bases between the germline ends. CDR3 region: CASSSSGAYYEQYF. The CDR3 DNA is TGCGCCAGCAGTTCCTCGGGAGCATACTACGAGCAGTACTTC.

The chain carries TRBV25-1 and TRBJ1-6; 7 nucleotides line up with TRBD1. CDR1 is MGHDK and CDR2 is SYGVNS in the germline V gene. Unmatched junction bases numbered 4, after V lost 6 bases and J lost 8 bases. This CDR3 has 13 residues. Here the CDR3 reads CASSRDRDSPLHF. The CDR3 bases are TGTGCCAGCAGCCGAGACAGGGATTCACCCCTCCACTTT.

There are a few counts of this clone. The chain uses TRBV10-1 and TRBJ2-7, with a tentative D call TRBD1 (5 bases). Per germline, CDR1 WNHNN and CDR2 SYGVQD (reference sequence). CDR3 size: 14 residues. The V end lost 3 bases, the J end lost 6 bases, and 15 bases lay between the germline ends. CDR3 protein: CASSEIRVQGEQYF. The CDR3 DNA reads as TGCGCCAGCAGTGAAATCAGGGTACAAGGCGAGCAGTACTTC.

V usage is TRBV3-1 (or the pseudogene TRBV3-2) and J usage is TRBJ1-4, with a possible D match to TRBD1 (5 bases). Germline loops: CDR1 LGHDT, CDR2 YNNKEL (reference sequence). V lost 4 bases and J 1 base, leaving 7 bases between the germline ends. This CDR3 has 14 amino acids. The CDR3 DNA reads as TGTGCCAGCAGCCCGCAGGGAACTAATGAAAAACTGTTTTTT. Its protein is CASSPQGTNEKLFF.